Following are 17 T cell receptor beta chains from one sample sequenced in a study of blood T cell repertoires in COVID-19. The repertoire was sequenced with immunoSEQ multiplex PCR; TCRdb's copy has only in-frame clones and lacks some. The table has 240,000 or so clones, about four fifths seen once. The sequenced material came from peripheral blood. These TCRs come from a woman older than 75 with COVID-19, enrolled during active disease.

This clone was seen just once. The chain uses TRBV19 and TRBJ2-7, with D possibly being TRBD2 (7 bases). Per germline, CDR1 LNHDA and CDR2 SQIVND (reference sequence). The CDR3 is made up of 16 amino acids. V lost 7 bases to trimming and J lost 6 bases, with 25 bases between them. The CDR3 nucleotides read TGTGCCAGTACCGATAGGGGGGGGAAGTCAGCGGGCGAGCAGTACTTC. It specifies CASTDRGGKSAGEQYF.

The chain employs TRBV3-1 (or the pseudogene TRBV3-2) and TRBJ1-1; 7 nucleotides match TRBD1. CDR3 length: 14 amino acids. With V trimmed by 4 bases and J by 1 base, 3 bases remained unmatched. Germline V CDR1 and CDR2: LGHDT, YNNKEL (reference sequence). In nucleotides, the CDR3 is TGTGCCAGCAGCCGGCAGGGGGGGAACACTGAAGCTTTCTTT. Its translation: CASSRQGGNTEAFF.

This clone was picked up a small number of times. V is TRBV9 and J is TRBJ1-1, with a tentative D call TRBD1 (5 bases). The CDR3 runs 18 residues. The germline V gene has CDR1 SGDLS and CDR2 YYNGEE. Trimming removed 4 bases at V and 0 bases at J, with 22 bases between. CDR3 DNA: TGTGCCAGCAGCCCCTCATGGGGCGCAACTCACATGAACACTGAAGCTTTCTTT. Residues: CASSPSWGATHMNTEAFF.

The rearrangement uses TRBV5-4 and TRBJ2-7; 12 bases line up with TRBD2. CDR1 is SGHNT and CDR2 is YYREEE in the germline V gene (reference sequence). This CDR3 has 13 residues. V dropped 4 bases and J dropped 5; count of bases not matched to a gene: 1. The CDR3 region is CASSRLAGDEQYF. Written as DNA, the CDR3 is TGTGCCAGCAGCCGACTAGCGGGAGACGAGCAGTACTTC.

The chain couples TRBV27 to TRBJ2-1; perhaps TRBD1 as D (6 bases). CDR1 is MNHEY, CDR2 SMNVEV, per germline (reference sequence). CDR3 size: 15 residues. The V and J ends lost 6 bases and 5 bases respectively, with 17 bases between them. In DNA, the CDR3 is TGTGCCAGCAGGATTACTAGACGGGACAACAATGAGCAGTTCTTC. This encodes CASRITRRDNNEQFF.

V and J are TRBV9 and TRBJ2-2; 7 bases align to TRBD2. The germline V gene encodes CDR1 SGDLS and CDR2 YYNGEE. V was clipped by 0 bases and J by 1 base; unmatched bases: 3. The CDR3 has 16 amino acids. As DNA, the CDR3 is TGTGCCAGCAGCGTAGACCTAGCGGTGAACACCGGGGAGCTGTTTTTT. Protein sequence: CASSVDLAVNTGELFF. Complete variable domain (other parts from reference TRBV9 and TRBJ2-2): DSGVTQTPKHLITATGQRVTLRCSPRSGDLSVYWYQQSLDQGLQFLIQYYNGEERAKGNILERFSAQQFPDLHSELNLSSLELGDSALYFCASSVDLAVNTGELFFGEGSRLTVL.

This chain uses TRBV3-1 (or the pseudogene TRBV3-2) with TRBJ1-1, with 7 positions matching TRBD1. Trimming took 3 bases from V and 2 from J; bases not matched to a gene: 6. The CDR3 spans 15 residues. Germline CDR1 reads LGHDT; CDR2 reads YNNKEL (reference sequence). The CDR3 protein is CASSQVRGINTEAFF. In nucleotides, the CDR3 is TGTGCCAGCAGCCAGGTCAGGGGGATAAACACTGAAGCTTTCTTT.

The chain links TRBV28 to TRBJ2-7; perhaps TRBD2 as D (8 bases). V was clipped by 4 bases and J by 2 bases, with 12 bases between them. This CDR3 has 14 amino acids. In germline, CDR1 is MDHEN, CDR2 SYDVKM. The CDR3 sequence: CASSSGGGTYEQYF. The CDR3 DNA sequence: TGTGCCAGCAGTTCGGGAGGGGGCACCTACGAGCAGTACTTC. The variable domain in full, with the rest retrieved from reference TRBV28 and TRBJ2-7, is DVKVTQSSRYLVKRTGEKVFLECVQDMDHENMFWYRQDPGLGLRLIYFSYDVKMKEKGDIPEGYSVSREKKERFSLILESASTNQTSMYLCASSSGGGTYEQYFGPGTRLTVT.

This clone was seen a handful of times. Other DNA sequences in this sample translate to the same CDR3. The rearrangement links TRBV19 to TRBJ1-5; D is possibly TRBD1 (5 bases). The CDR3 totals 14 residues. V lost 0 bases and J 2 bases, leaving 5 bases between the germline ends. Germline V gives CDR1 LNHDA, CDR2 SQIVND (reference sequence). The chain's CDR3 is CASSIEQGNQPQHF. The DNA of the CDR3 is TGTGCCAGTAGTATAGAACAGGGCAATCAGCCCCAGCATTTT.

The J gene is TRBJ2-1, the V gene TRBV11-1, with 10 nucleotides matching TRBD2. V shed 5 bases and J 7 bases; nucleotides not matched to a gene: 8. The CDR3 has 15 residues. Germline V gene sequence: CDR1 SGHAT, CDR2 FQDESV (reference sequence). The CDR3 region has the DNA TGTGCCAGCAGCCGCCGGCTAGCGGGAGTTAATGAGCAGTTCTTC. The encoded protein is CASSRRLAGVNEQFF.

This clone has just one count. This chain connects TRBV27 to TRBJ1-2; 9 nucleotides match TRBD1. Germline-derived CDR1 and CDR2 are MNHEY and SMNVEV (reference sequence). The CDR3 is 14 amino acids. The V gene end was trimmed by 5 bases and the J gene end by 8 bases; junction bases not matched to a gene: 9. Here the CDR3 DNA reads TGTGCCAGCAGTCCGGCACAGGGGGCGGGCGGCTACACCTTC. Translated, it gives CASSPAQGAGGYTF.

The genes are TRBV10-3 and TRBJ2-7; the D gene is possibly TRBD1 (8 bases). The CDR3 extends over 17 amino acids. Trimming cost V 0 bases and J 2 bases, with 17 bases left between them. Germline V gives CDR1 ENHRY, CDR2 SYGVKD. The CDR3 DNA sequence: TGTGCCATCAGTGAGTCGGCCCCAACAGGGGGGGCCTACGAGCAGTACTTC. This sequence encodes CAISESAPTGGAYEQYF.

This clone has just one count. The chain joins TRBV15 to TRBJ2-1; 9 positions agree with TRBD2. Germline-derived CDR1 and CDR2 are LNHNV and YYDKDF (reference sequence). CDR3 length: 14 residues. Unmatched junction bases numbered 6, after V lost 6 bases and J lost 6 bases. The chain's CDR3 is CATSAGGPSNEQFF. DNA for the CDR3: TGTGCCACCAGTGCGGGGGGGCCTTCCAATGAGCAGTTCTTC.

The chain joins TRBV6-4 to TRBJ1-2; TRBD1 aligns across 10 bases. The V gene end was trimmed by 6 bases and the J gene end by 4 bases; junction bases not matched to a gene: 5. Germline CDR1 reads MRHNA; CDR2 reads SNTAGT. This CDR3 comprises 14 residues. CDR3: CASSPTGGGYGYTF. The CDR3 DNA reads TGTGCCAGCAGCCCGACAGGGGGCGGCTATGGCTACACCTTC.

The chain uses TRBV18 and TRBJ1-4; D uncertain. V lost 2 bases, J lost 3 bases, and 13 bases lay in between. The CDR3 sequence is 16 residues long. Germline V CDR1 and CDR2: KGHSH, LQKENI. CDR3 DNA: TGTGCCAGCTCACCATTGCAGTCGCAGGCTAATGAAAAACTGTTTTTT. Translating it yields CASSPLQSQANEKLFF.

This clone occurred a few times. The chain has TRBV3-1 (or the pseudogene TRBV3-2) and TRBJ1-2; a possible D gene is TRBD1 (5 bases). Trimming removed 8 bases from V and 3 bases from J, with 13 bases in between. The germline V gene has CDR1 LGHDT and CDR2 YNNKEL (reference sequence). The CDR3 consists of 13 residues. CDR3 in DNA: TGTGCCAGCTCCCGGGGGGACCACTATGGCTACACCTTC. Amino acid sequence: CASSRGDHYGYTF.

The chain recombines TRBV27 with TRBJ1-1, with 8 bases aligning to TRBD1. Germline lookup yields CDR1 MNHEY and CDR2 SMNVEV (reference sequence). CDR3 length: 15 amino acids. J gave up 4 bases and V 4 bases, and 8 bases lay outside the gene matches. The CDR3 reads CASSSQGQGVTEAFF. DNA of the CDR3: TGTGCCAGCAGTTCCCAAGGACAGGGCGTCACTGAAGCTTTCTTT.